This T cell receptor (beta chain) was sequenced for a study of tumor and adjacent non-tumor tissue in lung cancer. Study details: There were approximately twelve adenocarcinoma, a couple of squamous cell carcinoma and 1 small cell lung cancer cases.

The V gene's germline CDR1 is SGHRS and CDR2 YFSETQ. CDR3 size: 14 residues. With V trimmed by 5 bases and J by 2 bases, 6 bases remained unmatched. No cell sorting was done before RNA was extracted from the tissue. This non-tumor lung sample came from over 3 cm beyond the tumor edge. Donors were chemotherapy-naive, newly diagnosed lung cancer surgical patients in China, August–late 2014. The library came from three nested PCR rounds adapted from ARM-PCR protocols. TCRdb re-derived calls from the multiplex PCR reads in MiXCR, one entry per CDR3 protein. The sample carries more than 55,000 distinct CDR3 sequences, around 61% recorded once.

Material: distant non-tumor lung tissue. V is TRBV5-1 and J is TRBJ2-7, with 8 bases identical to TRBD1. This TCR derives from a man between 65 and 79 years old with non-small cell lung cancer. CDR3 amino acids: CASRRTGIAYEQYF. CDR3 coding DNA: TGCGCCAGCAGGCGGACAGGGATAGCCTACGAGCAGTACTTC.